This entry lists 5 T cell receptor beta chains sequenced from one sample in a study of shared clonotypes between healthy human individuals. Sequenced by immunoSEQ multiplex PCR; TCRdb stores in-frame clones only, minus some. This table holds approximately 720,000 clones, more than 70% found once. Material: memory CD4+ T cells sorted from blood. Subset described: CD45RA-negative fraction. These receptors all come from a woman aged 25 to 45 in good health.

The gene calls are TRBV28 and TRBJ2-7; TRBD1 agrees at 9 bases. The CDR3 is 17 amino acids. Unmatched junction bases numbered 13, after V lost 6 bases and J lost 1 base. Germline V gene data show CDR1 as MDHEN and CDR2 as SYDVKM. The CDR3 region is CASSSIRDRAASYEQYF. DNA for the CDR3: TGTGCCAGCAGCTCTATCCGGGACAGGGCGGCTTCCTACGAGCAGTACTTC.

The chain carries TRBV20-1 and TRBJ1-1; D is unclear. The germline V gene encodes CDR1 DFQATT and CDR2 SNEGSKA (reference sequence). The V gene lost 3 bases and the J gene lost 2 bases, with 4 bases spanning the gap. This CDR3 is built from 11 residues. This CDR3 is CSARSNTEAFF. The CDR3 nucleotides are TGCAGTGCTAGGAGTAACACTGAAGCTTTCTTT.

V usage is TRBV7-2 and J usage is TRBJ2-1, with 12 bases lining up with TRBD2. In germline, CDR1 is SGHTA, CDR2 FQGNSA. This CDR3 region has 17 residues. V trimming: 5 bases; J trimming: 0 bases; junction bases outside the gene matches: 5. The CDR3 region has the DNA TGTGCCAGCAGCCTCTGGACTAGCGGGATCTCCTACAATGAGCAGTTCTTC. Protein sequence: CASSLWTSGISYNEQFF.

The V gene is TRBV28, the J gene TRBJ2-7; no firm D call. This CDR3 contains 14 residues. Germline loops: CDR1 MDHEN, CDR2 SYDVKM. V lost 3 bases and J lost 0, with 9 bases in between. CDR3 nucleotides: TGTGCCAGCAGTTTCCCCGTAAGCTCCTACGAGCAGTACTTC. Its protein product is CASSFPVSSYEQYF.

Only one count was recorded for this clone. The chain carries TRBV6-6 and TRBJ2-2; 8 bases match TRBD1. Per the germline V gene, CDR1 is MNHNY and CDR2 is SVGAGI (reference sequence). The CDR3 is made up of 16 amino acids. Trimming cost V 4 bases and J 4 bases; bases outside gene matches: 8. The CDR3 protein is CASSSRGLVGTGELFF. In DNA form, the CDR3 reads TGTGCCAGCAGTTCCAGGGGGCTCGTTGGCACCGGGGAGCTGTTTTTT.